These T cell receptor beta chains were read from a single sample in a study of graft-versus-host responses after intestinal transplantation. Data came from immunoSEQ multiplex PCR; TCRdb stores just in-frame clones and leaves some out. Of 40,000 to 55,000 clones listed, roughly 95% were seen once; the top ten hold 0.2% to 0.25%. Antigens for these TCRs are unknown. This sample comprised unstimulated CD8+ T cells sorted from spleen or lymph node cells, obtained before transplant. These receptors were obtained from a human donor who was the organ donor for an intestinal transplant. The CDR3 runs from the conserved cysteine through the conserved F or W. Fields, in order: clone size, D gene, V gene, J gene, CDR3 DNA, CDR3 protein. A D gene is named only where the DNA matches it firmly. The size entry is marked missing in some rows and otherwise reads once, few, many or a size class.

NA	NA	TRBV27	TRBJ2-7	TGTGCCAGCAGTTCCCTCCCCCGTGGAGGCGAGCAGTACTTC	CASSSLPRGGEQYF
NA	NA	TRBV19	TRBJ1-2	TGTGCCAGTAGCCCAATCGGCCCCAACTATGGCTACACCTTC	CASSPIGPNYGYTF
NA	TRBD2	TRBV2	TRBJ2-5	TGTGCCAGCAGTGAATTGCTAGCGGGATTTTGGGAGACCCAGTACTTC	CASSELLAGFWETQYF
once	NA	TRBV10-3	TRBJ1-3	TGTGCCACCTTCGGACAGAACACCATATATTTT	CATFGQNTIYF
NA	TRBD1	TRBV30	TRBJ1-6	TGTGCCTGGAGTGCCGGACAGGGAAATTCACCCCTCCACTTT	CAWSAGQGNSPLHF
NA	NA	TRBV4-1	TRBJ2-7	TGCGCCAGCAGCCAAGGGGCCGATACCTACGAGCAGTACTTC	CASSQGADTYEQYF
NA	NA	TRBV13	TRBJ2-5	TGTGCCAGCAGCTTCCTGGAAGAGACCCAGTACTTC	CASSFLEETQYF
NA	TRBD2	TRBV30	TRBJ2-3	TGTGCCGGGGAGGGAGGACTAGCGGGGGGGGATGTTGATACGCAGTATTTT	CAGEGGLAGGDVDTQYF
NA	NA	TRBV5-6	TRBJ2-1	TGTGCCAGCAGCTTGGGTCGCACCTACAATAAGCAGTTCTTC	CASSLGRTYNKQFF
NA	NA	TRBV11-2	TRBJ2-7	TGTGCCAGCAGCTTTTCCACGGACTCGTCTTACGAGCAGTACTTC	CASSFSTDSSYEQYF
NA	NA	TRBV7-9	TRBJ1-2	TGTGCCAGCAGCTACCCTACTCTTTGGACTTTC	CASSYPTLWTF
NA	TRBD2	TRBV7-9	TRBJ2-1	TGTGCCAGCAGCCCCCCCAGGGGTAGCGGGGGCAATGAGCAGTTCTTC	CASSPPRGSGGNEQFF
NA	TRBD1	TRBV4-1	TRBJ2-1	TGCGCCAGCAGCCCAATTACAGGGGCTGTCGGGAATGAGCAGTTCTTC	CASSPITGAVGNEQFF
NA	NA	TRBV10-1	TRBJ1-1	TGCGCCAGCAGTGAGTCCACGGACGGGCTAGGGGGTGAAGCTTTCTTT	CASSESTDGLGGEAFF
NA	NA	TRBV18	TRBJ2-2	TGTGCCAGCTCACCTTACACCGGGGAGCTGTTTTTT	CASSPYTGELFF
NA	TRBD1	TRBV7-9	TRBJ2-7	TGTGCCAGCTCTAATCCCGAGACAGGGGGCTACGAGCAGTACTTC	CASSNPETGGYEQYF
NA	NA	TRBV27	TRBJ2-2	TGTGCCAGCAGGCTTGGGGGCGCGAATACCGGGGAGCTGTTTTTT	CASRLGGANTGELFF
NA	TRBD1	TRBV5-8	TRBJ2-7	TGTGCCAGCAGTTACGCAAAATACAGGGGACCCTCCTACGAGCAGTACTTC	CASSYAKYRGPSYEQYF
NA	NA	TRBV7-9	TRBJ1-4	TGTGCCAGCAGCGGATTCGGGGTCGGTGGGGAGCCAACTAATGAAAAACTGTTTTTT	CASSGFGVGGEPTNEKLFF
NA	NA	TRBV2	TRBJ2-7	TGTGCCAGCAGTCCAACAGGCCGGGTCGAGCAGTACTTC	CASSPTGRVEQYF
NA	NA	TRBV7-2	TRBJ1-2	TGTGCCAGCAGCAGACGGGACGGAAACTATGGCTACACCTTC	CASSRRDGNYGYTF
few	NA	TRBV27	TRBJ1-3	TGTGCCAGCAGTGTGGGGGCAGGAAACACCATATATTTT	CASSVGAGNTIYF
NA	TRBD1	TRBV7-7	TRBJ2-3	TGTGCTAGCAGCTTACACCAGGGGGATACAGATACGCAGTATTTT	CASSLHQGDTDTQYF
NA	TRBD1	TRBV28	TRBJ2-5	TGTGCCAGCGGGGGACAGAACTACCAAGAGACCCAGTACTTC	CASGGQNYQETQYF
NA	NA	TRBV11-2	TRBJ2-7	TGTGCCAGCTATCCTGAATGGGAGCTCACCTACGAGCAGTACTTC	CASYPEWELTYEQYF
NA	TRBD2	TRBV29-1	TRBJ2-1	TGCAGCGTTGAAGAGGCTAGCGGCAATGAGCAGTTCTTC	CSVEEASGNEQFF
NA	NA	TRBV6-6	TRBJ1-2	TGTGCCAGCAGTTACTCGATTGATTACTATGGCTACACCTTC	CASSYSIDYYGYTF
NA	NA	TRBV10-3	TRBJ1-2	TGTGCCATCAGTGACAACAGAGCTAACTATGGCTACACCTTC	CAISDNRANYGYTF
NA	NA	TRBV6-5	TRBJ2-7	TGTGCCAGCAGTTACTCGAGCGCATCCTCCTACGAGCAGTACTTC	CASSYSSASSYEQYF
NA	TRBD1	TRBV28	TRBJ1-6	TGTGCCAGCAGAAAACAGGGGGCATCGTATAATTCACCCCTCCACTTT	CASRKQGASYNSPLHF
NA	TRBD1	TRBV19	TRBJ2-7	TGTGCCAGTAGCGACCGGGACAGGGGAGCCTACGAGCAGTACTTC	CASSDRDRGAYEQYF
NA	NA	TRBV4-2	TRBJ2-7	TGTGCCAGCAGCCACGGACTGGACTACGAGCAGTACTTC	CASSHGLDYEQYF
once	NA	TRBV7-9	TRBJ2-7	TGTGCCAGCAGCCCGGGACCGGGGTCCTACGAGCAGTACTTC	CASSPGPGSYEQYF
NA	NA	TRBV7-8	TRBJ1-1	TGTGCCAGCAGCTTAGGTAGACTCGGGCGGCGAACTGAAGCTTTCTTT	CASSLGRLGRRTEAFF
few	TRBD2	TRBV6-5	TRBJ2-7	TGTGCCAGCAGTTCTAGCGGGGGGGCCCACGAGCAGTACTTC	CASSSSGGAHEQYF
NA	TRBD2	TRBV2	TRBJ2-3	TGTGCCAGCACCCCGCTCGGGCATAGCGGGGGGGCAGCGGTAGATACGCAGTATTTT	CASTPLGHSGGAAVDTQYF
NA	NA	TRBV11-2	TRBJ2-3	TGTGCCAGCAGCCCGGGGACGCCGAGCCCTAGCACAGATACGCAGTATTTT	CASSPGTPSPSTDTQYF
NA	NA	TRBV6-5	TRBJ2-7	TGTGCCAGCAGTTACTCTGTGACAGGGACTAAGAACGAGCAGTACTTC	CASSYSVTGTKNEQYF
few	TRBD1	TRBV7-9	TRBJ2-7	TGTGCCAGCAGCTTAGCCCGACCGGGGACAGGGTCCTACGAGCAGTACTTC	CASSLARPGTGSYEQYF
once	NA	TRBV27	TRBJ1-4	TGTGCCAGCAGTTTATCGCGAGGAGCAACTAATGAAAAACTGTTTTTT	CASSLSRGATNEKLFF
NA	TRBD1	TRBV6-5	TRBJ1-3	TGTGCCAGCAGTTACTCGTTCAGGGGGCCTGGAAACACCATATATTTT	CASSYSFRGPGNTIYF
once	TRBD1	TRBV30	TRBJ1-5	TGTGCCTGGAGTCCCGGGACAGGGGATCGGCCCCAGCATTTT	CAWSPGTGDRPQHF
NA	TRBD1	TRBV19	TRBJ1-6	TGTGCCAGTAGCTGGACAGGGAGTAATTCACCCCTCCACTTT	CASSWTGSNSPLHF
NA	NA	TRBV21-1	TRBJ2-7	TGTGCCAGCAGCCCCCATAGTAAGGGACGGTCCCACGAGCAGTACTTC	CASSPHSKGRSHEQYF
once	TRBD1	TRBV28	TRBJ2-5	TGTGCCAGCAGTTGGACAGGGGCCGGGGAGACCCAGTACTTC	CASSWTGAGETQYF
NA	TRBD1	TRBV5-6	TRBJ1-6	TGTGCCAGCAGTTCCGGACAGGGCGCCCATAATTCACCCCTCCACTTT	CASSSGQGAHNSPLHF
NA	NA	TRBV27	TRBJ1-5	TGTGCCAGCAGTTACAGGGGCAATCAGCCCCAGCATTTT	CASSYRGNQPQHF
NA	NA	TRBV7-3	TRBJ1-1	TGTGCCAGCAGCCCTAGTGGACAGAACACTGAAGCTTTCTTT	CASSPSGQNTEAFF
NA	NA	TRBV9	TRBJ2-7	TGTGCCAGCAGCGTGGCCAATACAGGGGAGGAAAACGAGCAGTACTTC	CASSVANTGEENEQYF
NA	NA	TRBV7-2	TRBJ1-1	TGTGCCAGCAGCTTATTTGGTAACACTGAAGCTTTCTTT	CASSLFGNTEAFF